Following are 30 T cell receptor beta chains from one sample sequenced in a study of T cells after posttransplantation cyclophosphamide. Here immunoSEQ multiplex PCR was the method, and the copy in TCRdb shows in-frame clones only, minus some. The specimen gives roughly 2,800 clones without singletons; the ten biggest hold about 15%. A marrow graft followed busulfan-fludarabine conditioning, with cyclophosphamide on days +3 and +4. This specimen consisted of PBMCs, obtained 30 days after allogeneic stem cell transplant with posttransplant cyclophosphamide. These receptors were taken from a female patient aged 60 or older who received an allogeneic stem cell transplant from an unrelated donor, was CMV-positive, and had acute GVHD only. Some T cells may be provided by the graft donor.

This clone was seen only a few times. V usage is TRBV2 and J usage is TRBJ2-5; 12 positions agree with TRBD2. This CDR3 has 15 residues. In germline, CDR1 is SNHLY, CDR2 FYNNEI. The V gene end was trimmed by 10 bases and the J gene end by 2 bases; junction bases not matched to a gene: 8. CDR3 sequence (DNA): TGTGCCACCCGTGGACTAGCGGGGCCGCAAGAGACCCAGTACTTC. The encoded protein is CATRGLAGPQETQYF.

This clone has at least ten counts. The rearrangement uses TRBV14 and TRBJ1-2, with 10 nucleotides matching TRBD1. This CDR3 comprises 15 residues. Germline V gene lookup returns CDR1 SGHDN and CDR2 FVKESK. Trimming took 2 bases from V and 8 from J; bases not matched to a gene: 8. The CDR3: CASSQYPGQGRGYTF. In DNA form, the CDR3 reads TGTGCCAGCAGCCAATATCCGGGACAGGGGCGCGGCTACACCTTC.

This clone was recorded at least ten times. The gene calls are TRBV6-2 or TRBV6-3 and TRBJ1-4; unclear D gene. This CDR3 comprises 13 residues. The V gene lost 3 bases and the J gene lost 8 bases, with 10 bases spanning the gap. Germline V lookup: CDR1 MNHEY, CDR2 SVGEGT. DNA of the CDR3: TGTGCCAGCAGTTATCGGGTGAGGGAAAAACTGTTTTTT. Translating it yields CASSYRVREKLFF.

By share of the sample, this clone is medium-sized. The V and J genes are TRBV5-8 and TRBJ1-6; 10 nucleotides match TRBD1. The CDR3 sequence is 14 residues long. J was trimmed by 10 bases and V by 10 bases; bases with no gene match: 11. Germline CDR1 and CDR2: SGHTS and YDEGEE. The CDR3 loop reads CACARDRGLSPLHF. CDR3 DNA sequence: TGTGCCTGCGCGAGGGACAGGGGTCTATCACCCCTCCACTTT.

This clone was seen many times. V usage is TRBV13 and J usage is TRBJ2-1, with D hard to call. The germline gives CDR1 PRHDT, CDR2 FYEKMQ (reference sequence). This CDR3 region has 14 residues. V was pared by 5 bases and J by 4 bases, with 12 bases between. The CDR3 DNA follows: TGTGCCAGCAGCGTCCAAAAAATTTACAATGAGCAGTTCTTC. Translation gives CASSVQKIYNEQFF.

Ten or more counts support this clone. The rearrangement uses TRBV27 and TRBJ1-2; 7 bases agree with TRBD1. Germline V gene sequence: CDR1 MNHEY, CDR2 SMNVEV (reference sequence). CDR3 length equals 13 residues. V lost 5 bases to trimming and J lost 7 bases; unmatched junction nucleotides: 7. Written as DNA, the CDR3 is TGTGCCAGCAGTAGACAGGGCCCATTTGGCTACACCTTC. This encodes CASSRQGPFGYTF.

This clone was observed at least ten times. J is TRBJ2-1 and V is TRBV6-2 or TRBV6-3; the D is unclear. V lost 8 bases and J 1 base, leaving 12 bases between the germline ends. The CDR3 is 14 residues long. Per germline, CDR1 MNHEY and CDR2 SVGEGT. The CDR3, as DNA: TGTGCCAGCTACGGGTTTCCTTCCTACAATGAGCAGTTCTTC. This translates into CASYGFPSYNEQFF.

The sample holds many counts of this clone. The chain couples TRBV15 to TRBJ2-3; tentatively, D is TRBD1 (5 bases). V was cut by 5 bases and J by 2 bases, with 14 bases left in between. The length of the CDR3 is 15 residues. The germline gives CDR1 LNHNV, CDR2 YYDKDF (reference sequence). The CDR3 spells CATSFSKGFTDTQYF. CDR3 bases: TGTGCCACCAGCTTCTCCAAGGGGTTCACAGATACGCAGTATTTT.

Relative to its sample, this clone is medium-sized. CDR3 in amino acids: CASSYRTGTEAFF. CDR3 in DNA: TGTGCCAGCAGTTACAGGACGGGGACTGAAGCTTTCTTT. The genes are TRBV6-2 or TRBV6-3 and TRBJ1-1, with D unclear. This CDR3 region has 13 residues. Germline loops: CDR1 MNHEY, CDR2 SVGEGT. V gave up 2 bases and J gave up 5 bases, with 9 bases separating them.

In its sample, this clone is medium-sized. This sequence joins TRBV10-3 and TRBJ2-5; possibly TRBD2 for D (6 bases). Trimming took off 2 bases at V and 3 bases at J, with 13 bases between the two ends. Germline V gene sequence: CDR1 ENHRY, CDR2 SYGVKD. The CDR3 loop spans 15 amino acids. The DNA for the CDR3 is TGTGCCATCAGTGAGCGGACTGCGGGGAAAGAGACCCAGTACTTC. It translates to CAISERTAGKETQYF.

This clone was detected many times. The CDR3 loop reads CASSEGDTEAFF. The CDR3 coding sequence is TGTGCCAGCAGCGAAGGGGACACTGAAGCTTTCTTT. V and J are TRBV5-6 and TRBJ1-1; D possibly corresponds to TRBD1 (5 bases). The V end was cut by 4 bases, the J end by 3 bases, with 7 bases between. Germline V lookup: CDR1 SGHDT, CDR2 YYEEEE. The CDR3 is 12 amino acids.

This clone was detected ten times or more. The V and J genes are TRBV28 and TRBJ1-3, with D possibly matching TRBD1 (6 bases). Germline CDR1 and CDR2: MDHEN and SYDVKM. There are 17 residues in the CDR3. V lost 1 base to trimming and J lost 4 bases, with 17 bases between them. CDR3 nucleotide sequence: TGTGCCAGCAGTTTATTCGACAGGTCCTTGGGGGGAAACACCATATATTTT. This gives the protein CASSLFDRSLGGNTIYF.

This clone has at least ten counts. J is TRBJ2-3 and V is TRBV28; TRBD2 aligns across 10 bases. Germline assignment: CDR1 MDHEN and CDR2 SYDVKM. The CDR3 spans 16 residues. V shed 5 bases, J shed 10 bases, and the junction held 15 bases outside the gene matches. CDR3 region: CASSPASGRALDAQYF. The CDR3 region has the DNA TGTGCCAGCAGTCCCGCTAGCGGGAGAGCGTTGGACGCGCAGTATTTT.

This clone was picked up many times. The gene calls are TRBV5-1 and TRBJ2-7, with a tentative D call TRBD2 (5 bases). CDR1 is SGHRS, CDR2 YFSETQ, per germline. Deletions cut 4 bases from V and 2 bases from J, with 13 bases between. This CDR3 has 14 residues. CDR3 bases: TGCGCCAGCAGCCCCCGGACTCCAACCTACGAGCAGTACTTC. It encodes CASSPRTPTYEQYF. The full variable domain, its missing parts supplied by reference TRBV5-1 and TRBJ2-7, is KAGVTQTPRYLIKTRGQQVTLSCSPISGHRSVSWYQQTPGQGLQFLFEYFSETQRNKGNFPGRFSGRQFSNSRSEMNVSTLELGDSALYLCASSPRTPTYEQYFGPGTRLTVT.

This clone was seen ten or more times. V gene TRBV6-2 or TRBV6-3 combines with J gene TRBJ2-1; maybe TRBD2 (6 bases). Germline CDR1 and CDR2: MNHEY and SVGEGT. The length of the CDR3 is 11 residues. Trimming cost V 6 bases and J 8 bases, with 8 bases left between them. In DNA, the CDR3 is TGTGCCAGCAGGGAGGGGTATGAGCAGTTCTTC. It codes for CASREGYEQFF.

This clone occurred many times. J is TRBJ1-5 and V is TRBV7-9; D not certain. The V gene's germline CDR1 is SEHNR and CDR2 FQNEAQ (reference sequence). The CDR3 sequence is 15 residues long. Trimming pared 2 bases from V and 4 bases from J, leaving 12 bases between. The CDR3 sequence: CASSLSGSRNQPQHF. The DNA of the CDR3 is TGTGCCAGCAGCTTATCGGGGTCCAGAAATCAGCCCCAGCATTTT.

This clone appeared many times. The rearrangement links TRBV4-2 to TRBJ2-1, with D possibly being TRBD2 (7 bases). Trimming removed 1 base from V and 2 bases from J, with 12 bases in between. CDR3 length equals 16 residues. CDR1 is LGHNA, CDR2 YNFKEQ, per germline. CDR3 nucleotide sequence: TGTGCCAGCAGCCAAGTGGGGGGGGGCCCCTACAATGAGCAGTTCTTC. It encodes CASSQVGGGPYNEQFF.

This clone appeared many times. The CDR3 nucleotides read TGTGCCAGCAGTTTATCGGCGGGCTACGAGCAGTACTTC. As protein: CASSLSAGYEQYF. The rearrangement joins TRBV27 to TRBJ2-7; a possible D gene is TRBD2 (5 bases). V was pared by 0 bases and J by 3 bases, with 6 bases between. This CDR3 contains 13 residues. CDR1 is MNHEY and CDR2 is SMNVEV in the germline V gene (reference sequence).

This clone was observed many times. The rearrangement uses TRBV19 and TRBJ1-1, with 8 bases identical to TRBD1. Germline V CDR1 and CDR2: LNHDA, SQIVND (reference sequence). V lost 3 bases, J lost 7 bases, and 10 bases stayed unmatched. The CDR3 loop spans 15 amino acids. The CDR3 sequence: CASSISARTGFEAFF. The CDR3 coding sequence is TGTGCCAGTAGTATTTCGGCCAGGACAGGGTTTGAAGCTTTCTTT.

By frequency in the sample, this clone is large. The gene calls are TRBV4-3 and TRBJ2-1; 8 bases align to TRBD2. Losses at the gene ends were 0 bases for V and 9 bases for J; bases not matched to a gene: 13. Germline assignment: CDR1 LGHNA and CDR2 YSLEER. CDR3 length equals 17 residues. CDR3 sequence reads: CASSQDWGGGYPGEQFF. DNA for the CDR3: TGCGCCAGCAGCCAAGATTGGGGCGGGGGGTATCCTGGTGAGCAGTTCTTC.

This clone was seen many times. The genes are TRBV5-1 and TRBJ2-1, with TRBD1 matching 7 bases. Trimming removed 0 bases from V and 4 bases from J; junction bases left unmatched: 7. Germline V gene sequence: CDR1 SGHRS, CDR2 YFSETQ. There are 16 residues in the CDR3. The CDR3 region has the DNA TGCGCCAGCAGCTTGGTGGGACAGCTGGCGTACAATGAGCAGTTCTTC. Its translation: CASSLVGQLAYNEQFF.

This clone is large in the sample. This CDR3 reads CASSASMGPYNEQFF. The DNA of the CDR3 is TGTGCCAGCAGTGCCTCCATGGGGCCCTACAATGAGCAGTTCTTC. The rearrangement uses TRBV27 and TRBJ2-1; weak D call: TRBD1 (5 bases). The ends were cut back, 5 bases at V and 2 bases at J, with 13 bases in the middle. CDR1 is MNHEY and CDR2 is SMNVEV in the germline V gene (reference sequence). There are 15 residues in the CDR3.

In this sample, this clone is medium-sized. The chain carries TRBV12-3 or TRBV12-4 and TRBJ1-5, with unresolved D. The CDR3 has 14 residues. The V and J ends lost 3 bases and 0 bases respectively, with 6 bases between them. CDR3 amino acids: CASSFGVSNQPQHF. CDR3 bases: TGTGCCAGCAGTTTCGGGGTTAGCAATCAGCCCCAGCATTTT.

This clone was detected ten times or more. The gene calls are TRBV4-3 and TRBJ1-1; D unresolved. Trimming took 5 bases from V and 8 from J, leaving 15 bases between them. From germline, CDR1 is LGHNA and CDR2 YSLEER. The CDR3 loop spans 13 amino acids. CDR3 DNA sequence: TGCGCCAGCAGCACTACTCCGGGGAACGAAGCTTTCTTT. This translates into CASSTTPGNEAFF.

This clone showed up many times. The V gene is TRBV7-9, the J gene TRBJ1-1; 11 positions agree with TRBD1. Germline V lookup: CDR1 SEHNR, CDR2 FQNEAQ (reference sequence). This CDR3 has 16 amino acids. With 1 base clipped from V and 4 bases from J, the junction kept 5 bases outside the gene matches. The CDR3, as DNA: TGTGCCAGCAGCTTAGTAGGACAGGGGGCCCCCACTGAAGCTTTCTTT. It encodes CASSLVGQGAPTEAFF.

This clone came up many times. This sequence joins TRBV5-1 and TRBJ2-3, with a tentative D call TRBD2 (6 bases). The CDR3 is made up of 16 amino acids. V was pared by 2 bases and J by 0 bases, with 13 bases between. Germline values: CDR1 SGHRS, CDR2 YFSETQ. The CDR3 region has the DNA TGCGCCAGCAGCTTTGCTAGCGTAACTAGCACAGATACGCAGTATTTT. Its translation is CASSFASVTSTDTQYF.

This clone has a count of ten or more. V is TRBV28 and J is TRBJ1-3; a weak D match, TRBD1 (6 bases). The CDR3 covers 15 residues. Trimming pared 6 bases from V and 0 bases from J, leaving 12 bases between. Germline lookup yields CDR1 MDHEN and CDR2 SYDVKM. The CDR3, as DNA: TGTGCCAGCAGGCGACAGGCGAACTCTGGAAACACCATATATTTT. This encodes CASRRQANSGNTIYF.

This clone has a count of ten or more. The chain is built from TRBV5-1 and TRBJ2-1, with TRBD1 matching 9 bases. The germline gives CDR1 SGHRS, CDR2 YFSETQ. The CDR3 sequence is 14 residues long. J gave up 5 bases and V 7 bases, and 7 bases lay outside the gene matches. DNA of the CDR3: TGCGCCAGCGGCGGGACAGGGAGGGACAATGAGCAGTTCTTC. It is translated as CASGGTGRDNEQFF.

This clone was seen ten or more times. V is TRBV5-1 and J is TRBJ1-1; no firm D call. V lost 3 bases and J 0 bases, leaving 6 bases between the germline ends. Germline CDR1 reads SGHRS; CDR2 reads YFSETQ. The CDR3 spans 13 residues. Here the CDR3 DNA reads TGCGCCAGCAGCTGGGCGATGAACACTGAAGCTTTCTTT. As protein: CASSWAMNTEAFF.

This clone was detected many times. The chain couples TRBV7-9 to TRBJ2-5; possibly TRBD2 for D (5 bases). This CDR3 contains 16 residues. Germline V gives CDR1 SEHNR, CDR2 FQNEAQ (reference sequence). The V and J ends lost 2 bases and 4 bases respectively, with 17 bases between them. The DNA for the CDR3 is TGTGCCAGCAGCTTAACTGGTCCGCTCCGGGGAGAGACCCAGTACTTC. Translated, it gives CASSLTGPLRGETQYF.